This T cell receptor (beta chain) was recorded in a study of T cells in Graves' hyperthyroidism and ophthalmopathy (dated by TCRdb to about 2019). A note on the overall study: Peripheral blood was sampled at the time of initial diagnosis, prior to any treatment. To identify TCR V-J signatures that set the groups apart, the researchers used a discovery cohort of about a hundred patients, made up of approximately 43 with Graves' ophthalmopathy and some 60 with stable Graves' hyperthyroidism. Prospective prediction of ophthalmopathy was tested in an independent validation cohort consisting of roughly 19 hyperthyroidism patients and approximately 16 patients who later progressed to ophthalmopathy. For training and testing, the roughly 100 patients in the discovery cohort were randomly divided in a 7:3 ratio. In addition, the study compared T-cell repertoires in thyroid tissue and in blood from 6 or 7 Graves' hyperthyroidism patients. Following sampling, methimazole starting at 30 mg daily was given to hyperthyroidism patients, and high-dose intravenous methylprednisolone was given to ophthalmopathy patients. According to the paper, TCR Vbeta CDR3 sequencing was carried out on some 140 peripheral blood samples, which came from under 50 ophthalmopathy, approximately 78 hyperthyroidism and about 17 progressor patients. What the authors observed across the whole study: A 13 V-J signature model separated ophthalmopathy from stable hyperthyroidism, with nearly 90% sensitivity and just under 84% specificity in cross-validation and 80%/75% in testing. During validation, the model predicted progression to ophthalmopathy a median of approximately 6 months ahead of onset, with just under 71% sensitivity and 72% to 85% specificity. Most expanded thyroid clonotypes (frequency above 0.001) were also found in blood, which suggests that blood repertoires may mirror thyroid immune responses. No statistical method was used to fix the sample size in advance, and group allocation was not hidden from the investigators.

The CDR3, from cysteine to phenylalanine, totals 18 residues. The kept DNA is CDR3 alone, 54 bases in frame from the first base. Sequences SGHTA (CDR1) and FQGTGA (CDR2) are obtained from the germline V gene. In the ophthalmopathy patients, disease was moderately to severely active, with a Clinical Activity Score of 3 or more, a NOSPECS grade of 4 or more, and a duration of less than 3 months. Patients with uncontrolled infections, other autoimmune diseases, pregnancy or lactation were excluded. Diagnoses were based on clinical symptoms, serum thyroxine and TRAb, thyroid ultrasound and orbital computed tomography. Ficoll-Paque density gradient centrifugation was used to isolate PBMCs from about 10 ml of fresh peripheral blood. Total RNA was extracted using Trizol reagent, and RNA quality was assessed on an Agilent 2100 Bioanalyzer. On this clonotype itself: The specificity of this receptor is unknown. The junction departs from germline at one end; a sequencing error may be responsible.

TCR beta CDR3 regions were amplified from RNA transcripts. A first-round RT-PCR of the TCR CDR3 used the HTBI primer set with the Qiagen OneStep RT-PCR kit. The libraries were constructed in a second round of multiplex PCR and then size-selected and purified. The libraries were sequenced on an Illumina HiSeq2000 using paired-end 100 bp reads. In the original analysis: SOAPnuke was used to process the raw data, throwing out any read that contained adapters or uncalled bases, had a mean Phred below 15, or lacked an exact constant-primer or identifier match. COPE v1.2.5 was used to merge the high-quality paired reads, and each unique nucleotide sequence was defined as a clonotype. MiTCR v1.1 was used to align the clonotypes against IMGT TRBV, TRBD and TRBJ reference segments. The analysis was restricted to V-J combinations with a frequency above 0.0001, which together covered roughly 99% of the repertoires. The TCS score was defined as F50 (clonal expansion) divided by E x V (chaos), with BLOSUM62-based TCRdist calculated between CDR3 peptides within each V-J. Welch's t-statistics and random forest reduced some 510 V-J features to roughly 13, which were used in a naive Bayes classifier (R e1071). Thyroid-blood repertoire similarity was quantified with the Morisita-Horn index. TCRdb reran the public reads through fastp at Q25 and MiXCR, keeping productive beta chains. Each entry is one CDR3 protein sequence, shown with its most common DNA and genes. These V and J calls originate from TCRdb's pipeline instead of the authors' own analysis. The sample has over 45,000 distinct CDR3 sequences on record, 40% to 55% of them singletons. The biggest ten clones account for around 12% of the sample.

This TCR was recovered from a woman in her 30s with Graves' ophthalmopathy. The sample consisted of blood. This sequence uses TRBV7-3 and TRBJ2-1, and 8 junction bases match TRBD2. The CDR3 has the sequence CASSLRVAGGLDYNEQLF. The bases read TGTGCCAGCAGCTTAAGGGTTGCGGGAGGATTGGACTACAATGAGCAGCTCTTC.